This TCR beta chain derives from a study of OX40 agonist ivuxolimab in advanced cancers. The wider study: Two cutaneous melanoma patients and one hepatocellular carcinoma patient, three in all, had partial responses.

Measured with immunoSEQ multiplex PCR; TCRdb has only the in-frame clones, and not every one. The data show about 82,000 clones, around 88% seen once. V lost 0 bases, J lost 4 bases, and 3 bases stayed unmatched. From germline, CDR1 is SGHDT and CDR2 YYEEEE. This CDR3 is built from 15 residues. Details on this clone: Its antigen is unidentified.

The study's findings and limits: Averaging showed that CD8+ T cells had more expanded clones than CD4+ did. Some nonresponders also had low normalized T-cell clonal expansion.

This rearrangement joins TRBV5-6 to TRBJ2-3; 9 nucleotides match TRBD1. The receptor comes from an adult with an advanced solid tumor such as melanoma, head and neck, liver or kidney cancer. This sample comprised CD4+ or CD8+ T cells sorted from blood, obtained in a trial of the OX40 agonist ivuxolimab. The CDR3 is CASSLVQGAADTQYF. The CDR3 DNA reads TGTGCCAGCAGCTTGGTACAGGGGGCTGCAGATACGCAGTATTTT.